A selection of T cell receptor beta chains follows, all from one sample in a study of CD8+CD57+ T cells in acquired aplastic anemia. TCRdb ran MiXCR on the reads and lists one entry per CDR3 protein. Among some 180,000 distinct CDR3 sequences listed, roughly half were seen once. The sample consisted of sorted CD4+, CD8+, or CD8+CD57+ T cells (not recorded which) from PBMCs. The receptors originated from a human donor in good health. The CDR3 runs from the conserved cysteine through the conserved F or W. Each record gives: D gene, CDR3 length, J gene, clone size, V gene, CDR3 protein, CDR3 DNA. The D gene is left open where the match is weak. For some rows the clone size is stated as once, few or many, or as a class when expanded; others skip it.

TRBD2 17 TRBJ2-3 many TRBV7-9 CASSPTRLAGALDTQYF TGTGCCAGCAGCCCGACCAGACTAGCGGGAGCGCTAGATACGCAGTATTTT
NA 16 TRBJ1-3 NA TRBV11-2 CASSADVLRSGNTIYF TGTGCCAGCAGCGCCGACGTACTACGCTCTGGAAACACCATATATTTT
NA 12 TRBJ1-5 NA TRBV7-9 CASRPGGQPQHF TGTGCCAGCAGGCCTGGTGGCCAGCCCCAGCATTTT
NA 15 TRBJ1-5 many TRBV19 CASSIMVNSNQPQHF TGTGCCAGTAGCATCATGGTCAATAGCAATCAGCCCCAGCATTTT
NA 15 TRBJ1-1 NA TRBV19 CASSIAGGAHTEAFF TGTGCCAGTAGTATAGCGGGAGGGGCCCACACTGAAGCTTTCTTT
NA 14 TRBJ2-2 once TRBV25-1 CASSTPSEVGELFF TGTGCCAGCAGTACCCCTTCGGAGGTTGGGGAGCTGTTTTTT
NA 11 TRBJ2-5 few TRBV20-1 CSARLLETQYF TGCAGTGCTAGGTTGCTCGAGACCCAGTACTTC
TRBD2 14 TRBJ2-5 many TRBV20-1 CSAKTSGRGETQYF TGCAGTGCAAAGACTAGCGGGAGAGGGGAGACCCAGTACTTC
NA 16 TRBJ2-3 many TRBV11-2 CASSSWDSGSTDTQYF TGTGCCAGCAGCTCCTGGGATAGCGGTAGCACAGATACGCAGTATTTT
TRBD1 16 TRBJ1-1 NA TRBV10-2 CASSETGGSRGTEAFF TGCGCCAGCAGTGAGACAGGGGGCTCGCGCGGCACTGAAGCTTTCTTT
NA 14 TRBJ2-1 many TRBV12-3/TRBV12-4 CASTTPTGYNEQFF TGTGCCAGCACCACCCCGACTGGTTACAATGAGCAGTTCTTC
NA 15 TRBJ2-5 NA TRBV29-1 CSVDNLRGHRETQYF TGCAGCGTTGACAACCTTCGGGGACATCGAGAGACCCAGTACTTC
NA 13 TRBJ2-1 NA TRBV24-1 CATSASLVGEQFF TGTGCCACCAGTGCCTCTTTAGTGGGGGAGCAGTTCTTC
NA 12 TRBJ2-3 NA TRBV20-1 CSATPSTDTQYF TGCAGTGCAACCCCCTCCACAGATACGCAGTATTTT
NA 11 TRBJ2-5 NA TRBV20-1 CSANRKGTLYF TGCAGTGCAAATAGGAAGGGGACCCTGTACTTC
NA 14 TRBJ1-4 NA TRBV2 CASSVRRGGEKLFF TGTGCCAGCAGTGTCAGGAGAGGGGGAGAAAAACTGTTTTTT
NA 16 TRBJ2-5 once TRBV24-1 CATSDPSASGRETQYF TGTGCCACCAGTGATCCCAGCGCCAGCGGGCGGGAGACCCAGTACTTC
NA 10 TRBJ2-1 NA TRBV2 CAKFQGKEVF TGTGCCAAATTCCAGGGCAAGGAGGTCTTC
NA 14 TRBJ2-2 NA TRBV7-8 CASSRDHGGGELFF TGTGCCAGCAGCCGGGACCACGGTGGAGGGGAGCTGTTTTTT
TRBD1 14 TRBJ2-2 NA TRBV29-1 CSVRRDREGGELFF TGCAGCGTTAGGCGGGACAGGGAAGGCGGGGAGCTGTTTTTT
TRBD1 16 TRBJ1-4 NA TRBV27 CASSPTTGVTNEKLFF TGTGCCAGCAGTCCCACGACAGGGGTGACTAATGAAAAACTGTTTTTT
TRBD2 16 TRBJ2-7 NA TRBV20-1 CSASALAGGRAYEQYF TGCAGTGCTAGTGCACTAGCGGGAGGGAGGGCCTACGAGCAGTACTTC
NA 15 TRBJ1-2 many TRBV19 CASSIPGRAVSGYTF TGTGCCAGTAGTATACCGGGGCGCGCGGTATCTGGCTACACCTTC
NA 15 TRBJ1-6 NA TRBV4-2 CASSLETGYNSPLHF TGTGCCAGCAGCCTCGAAACAGGGTATAATTCACCCCTCCACTTT
TRBD1 11 TRBJ2-7 NA TRBV2 CANQGADEQYF TGTGCCAATCAGGGGGCGGACGAGCAGTACTTC
TRBD2 18 TRBJ2-7 NA TRBV27 CASSLLRSWTSGSNEQYF TGTGCCAGCAGTTTATTGCGAAGTTGGACTAGCGGGAGCAACGAGCAGTACTTC
TRBD2 19 TRBJ2-1 few TRBV9 CASSVGAPGVSSGSLEQFF TGTGCCAGCAGCGTAGGGGCTCCTGGGGTGTCTAGCGGGAGTCTTGAGCAGTTCTTC